Below, one TCR beta chain is given with its context. Clones were sequenced by immunoSEQ multiplex PCR, and TCRdb holds only the in-frame ones, with some missing. The table has about 70,000 clones, about nine tenths seen once. Germline CDR1 is SGHNT and CDR2 is YYREEE (reference sequence). The V end was cut by 4 bases, the J end by 0 bases, with 10 bases between. The CDR3 totals 14 residues. The sample is drawn from a study of OX40 agonist ivuxolimab in advanced cancers. The genes are TRBV5-4 and TRBJ1-2; D is possibly TRBD1 (6 bases). The sample was CD4+ or CD8+ T cells sorted from blood, taken in a trial of the OX40 agonist ivuxolimab. The receptor was derived from an adult with an advanced solid tumor such as melanoma, head and neck, liver or kidney cancer. As DNA, the CDR3 is TGTGCCAGCAGCCCACAGGGACCTAACTATGGCTACACCTTC. This sequence encodes CASSPQGPNYGYTF.